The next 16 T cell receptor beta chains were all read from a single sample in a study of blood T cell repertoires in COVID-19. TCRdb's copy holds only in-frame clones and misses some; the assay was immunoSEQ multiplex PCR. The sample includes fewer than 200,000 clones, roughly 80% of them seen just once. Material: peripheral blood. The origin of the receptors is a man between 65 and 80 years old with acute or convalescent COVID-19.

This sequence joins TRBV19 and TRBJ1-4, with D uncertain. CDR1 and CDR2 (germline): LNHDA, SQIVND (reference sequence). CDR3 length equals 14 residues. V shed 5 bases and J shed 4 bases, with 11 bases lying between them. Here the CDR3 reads CASSPGSSNEKLFF. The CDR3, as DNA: TGTGCCAGTAGTCCGGGGTCTAGTAATGAAAAACTGTTTTTT.

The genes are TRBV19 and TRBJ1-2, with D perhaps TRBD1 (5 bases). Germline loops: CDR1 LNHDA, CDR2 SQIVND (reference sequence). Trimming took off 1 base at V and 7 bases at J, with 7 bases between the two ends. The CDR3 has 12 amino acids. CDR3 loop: CASSIGQGGYTF. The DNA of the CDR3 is TGTGCCAGTAGTATAGGGCAGGGTGGCTACACCTTC.

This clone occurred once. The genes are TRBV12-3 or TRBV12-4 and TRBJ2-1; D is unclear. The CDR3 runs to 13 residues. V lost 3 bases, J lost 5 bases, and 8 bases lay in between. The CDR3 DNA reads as TGTGCCAGCAGTTTTAACCTAAACAATGAGCAGTTCTTC. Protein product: CASSFNLNNEQFF.

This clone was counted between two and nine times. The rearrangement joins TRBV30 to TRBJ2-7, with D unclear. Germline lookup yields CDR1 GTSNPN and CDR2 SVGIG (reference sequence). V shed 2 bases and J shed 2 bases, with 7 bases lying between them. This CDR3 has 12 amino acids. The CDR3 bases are TGTGCCTGGAGTCTTAGCCCCTACGAGCAGTACTTC. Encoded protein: CAWSLSPYEQYF.

The CDR3 here is CASSTIAGDTQYF. The CDR3 DNA reads TGTGCCAGCAGCACTATAGCCGGGGATACGCAGTATTTT. This rearrangement joins TRBV2 to TRBJ2-3; D gene ambiguous. Germline V gene data show CDR1 as SNHLY and CDR2 as FYNNEI. With 6 bases removed from V and 6 bases from J, the gap between germline ends came to 13 bases. The CDR3 extends over 13 amino acids.

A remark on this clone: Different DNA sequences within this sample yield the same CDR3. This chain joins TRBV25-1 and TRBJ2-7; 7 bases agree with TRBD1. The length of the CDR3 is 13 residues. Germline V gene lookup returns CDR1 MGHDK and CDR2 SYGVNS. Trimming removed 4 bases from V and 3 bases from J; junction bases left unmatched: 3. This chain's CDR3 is CASSAAGGYEQYF. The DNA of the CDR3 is TGTGCCAGCAGTGCCGCAGGGGGCTACGAGCAGTACTTC.

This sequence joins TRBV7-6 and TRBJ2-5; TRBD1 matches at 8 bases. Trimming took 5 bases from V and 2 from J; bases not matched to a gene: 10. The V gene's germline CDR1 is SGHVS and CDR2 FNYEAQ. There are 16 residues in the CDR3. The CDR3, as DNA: TGTGCCAGCAGCGGGGTCTGGACAGGGCCACAAGAGACCCAGTACTTC. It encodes CASSGVWTGPQETQYF.

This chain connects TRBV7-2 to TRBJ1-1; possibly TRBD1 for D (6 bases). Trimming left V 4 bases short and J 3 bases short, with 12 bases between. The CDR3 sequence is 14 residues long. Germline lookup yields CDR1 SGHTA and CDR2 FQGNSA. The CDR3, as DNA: TGTGCCAGCAGCTCGGACAGTGTGGACACTGAAGCTTTCTTT. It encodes CASSSDSVDTEAFF.

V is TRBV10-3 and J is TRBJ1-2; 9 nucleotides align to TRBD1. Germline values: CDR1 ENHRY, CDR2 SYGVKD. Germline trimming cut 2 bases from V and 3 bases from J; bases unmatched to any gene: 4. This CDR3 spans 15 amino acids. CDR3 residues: CAISEGTGSDYGYTF. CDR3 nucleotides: TGTGCCATCAGTGAGGGGACAGGGAGTGACTATGGCTACACCTTC.

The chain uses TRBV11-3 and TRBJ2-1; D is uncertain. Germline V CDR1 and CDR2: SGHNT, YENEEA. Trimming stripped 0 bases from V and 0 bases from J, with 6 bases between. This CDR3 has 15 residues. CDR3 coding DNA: TGTGCCAGCAGCTTAGACTCGAGCTCCTACAATGAGCAGTTCTTC. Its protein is CASSLDSSSYNEQFF.

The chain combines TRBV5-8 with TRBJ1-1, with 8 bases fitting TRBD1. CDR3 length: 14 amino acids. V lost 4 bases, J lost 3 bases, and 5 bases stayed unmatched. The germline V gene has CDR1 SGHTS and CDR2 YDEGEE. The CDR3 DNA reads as TGTGCCAGCAGCAGCGGACAGGGACACACTGAAGCTTTCTTT. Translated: CASSSGQGHTEAFF. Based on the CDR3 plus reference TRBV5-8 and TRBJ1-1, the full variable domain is EAGVTQSPTHLIKTRGQQATLRCSPISGHTSVYWYQQALGLGLQFLLWYDEGEERNRGNFPPRFSGRQFPNYSSELNVNALELEDSALYLCASSSGQGHTEAFFGQGTRLTVV.

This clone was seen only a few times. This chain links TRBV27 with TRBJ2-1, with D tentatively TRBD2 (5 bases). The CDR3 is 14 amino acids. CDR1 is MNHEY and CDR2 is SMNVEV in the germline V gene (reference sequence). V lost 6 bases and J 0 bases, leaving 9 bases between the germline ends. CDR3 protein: CASSSGSSYNEQFF. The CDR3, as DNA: TGTGCCAGCAGCTCTGGGAGCTCCTACAATGAGCAGTTCTTC.

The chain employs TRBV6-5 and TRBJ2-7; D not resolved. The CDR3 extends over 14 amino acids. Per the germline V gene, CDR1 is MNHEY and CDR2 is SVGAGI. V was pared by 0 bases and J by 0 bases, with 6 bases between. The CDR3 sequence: CASSYSYSSYEQYF. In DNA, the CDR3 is TGTGCCAGCAGTTACTCGTACTCCTCCTACGAGCAGTACTTC.

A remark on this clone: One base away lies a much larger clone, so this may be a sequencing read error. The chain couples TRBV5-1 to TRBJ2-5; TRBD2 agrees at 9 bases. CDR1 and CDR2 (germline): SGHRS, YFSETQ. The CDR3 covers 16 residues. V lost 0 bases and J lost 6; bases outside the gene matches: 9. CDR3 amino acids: CASSLEAGGPRKTQYF. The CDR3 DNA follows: TGCGCCAGCAGCTTGGAGGCGGGGGGGCCGCGAAAGACCCAGTACTTC.

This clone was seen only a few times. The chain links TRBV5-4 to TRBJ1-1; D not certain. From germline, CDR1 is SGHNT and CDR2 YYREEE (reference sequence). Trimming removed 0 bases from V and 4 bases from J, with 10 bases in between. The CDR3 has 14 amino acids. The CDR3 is CASSLAPGTTEAFF. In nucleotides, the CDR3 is TGTGCCAGCAGCTTGGCCCCGGGAACCACTGAAGCTTTCTTT.

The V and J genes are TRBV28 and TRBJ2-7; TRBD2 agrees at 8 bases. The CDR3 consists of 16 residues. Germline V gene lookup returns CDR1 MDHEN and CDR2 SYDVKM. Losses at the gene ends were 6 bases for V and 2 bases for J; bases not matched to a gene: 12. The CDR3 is CASSAAGTRGAYEQYF. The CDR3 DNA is TGTGCCAGCAGCGCCGCGGGGACTAGGGGCGCCTACGAGCAGTACTTC. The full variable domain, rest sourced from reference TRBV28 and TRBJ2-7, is DVKVTQSSRYLVKRTGEKVFLECVQDMDHENMFWYRQDPGLGLRLIYFSYDVKMKEKGDIPEGYSVSREKKERFSLILESASTNQTSMYLCASSAAGTRGAYEQYFGPGTRLTVT.